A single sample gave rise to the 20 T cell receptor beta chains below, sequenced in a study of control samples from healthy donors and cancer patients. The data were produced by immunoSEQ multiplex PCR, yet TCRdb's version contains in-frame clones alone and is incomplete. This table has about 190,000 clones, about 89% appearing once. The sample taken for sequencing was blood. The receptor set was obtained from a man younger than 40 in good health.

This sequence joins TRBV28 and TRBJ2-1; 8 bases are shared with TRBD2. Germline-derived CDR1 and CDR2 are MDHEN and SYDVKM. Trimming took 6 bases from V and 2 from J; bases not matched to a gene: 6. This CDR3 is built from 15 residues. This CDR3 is CASSSGGGTYNEQFF. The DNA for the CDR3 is TGTGCCAGCAGCAGCGGGGGAGGCACCTACAATGAGCAGTTCTTC. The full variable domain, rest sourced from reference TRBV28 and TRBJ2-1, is DVKVTQSSRYLVKRTGEKVFLECVQDMDHENMFWYRQDPGLGLRLIYFSYDVKMKEKGDIPEGYSVSREKKERFSLILESASTNQTSMYLCASSSGGGTYNEQFFGPGTRLTVL.

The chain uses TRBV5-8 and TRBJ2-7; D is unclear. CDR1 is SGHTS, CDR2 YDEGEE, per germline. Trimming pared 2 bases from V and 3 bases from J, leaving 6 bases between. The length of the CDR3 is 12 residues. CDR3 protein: CASSLTSYEQYF. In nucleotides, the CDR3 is TGTGCCAGCAGCTTAACGAGCTACGAGCAGTACTTC.

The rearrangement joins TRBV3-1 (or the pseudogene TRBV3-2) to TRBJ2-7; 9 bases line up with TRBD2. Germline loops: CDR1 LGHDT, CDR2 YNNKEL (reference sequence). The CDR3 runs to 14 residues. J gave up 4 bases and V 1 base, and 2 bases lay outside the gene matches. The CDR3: CASSQGLAGYEQYF. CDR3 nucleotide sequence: TGTGCCAGCAGCCAAGGGCTAGCGGGGTACGAGCAGTACTTC.

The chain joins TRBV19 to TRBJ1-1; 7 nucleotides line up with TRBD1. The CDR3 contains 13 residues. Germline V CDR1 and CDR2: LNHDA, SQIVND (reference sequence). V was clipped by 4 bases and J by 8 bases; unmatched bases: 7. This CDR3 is CASSKDRAREAFF. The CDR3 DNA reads TGTGCCAGTAGTAAAGACAGGGCTCGAGAAGCTTTCTTT.

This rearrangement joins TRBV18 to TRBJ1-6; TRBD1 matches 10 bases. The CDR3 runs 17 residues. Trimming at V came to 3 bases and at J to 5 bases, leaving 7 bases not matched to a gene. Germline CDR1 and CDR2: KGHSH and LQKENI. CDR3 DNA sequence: TGTGCCAGCTCACCCTTTGGGACAGGGGCAAATAATTCACCCCTCCACTTT. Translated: CASSPFGTGANNSPLHF.

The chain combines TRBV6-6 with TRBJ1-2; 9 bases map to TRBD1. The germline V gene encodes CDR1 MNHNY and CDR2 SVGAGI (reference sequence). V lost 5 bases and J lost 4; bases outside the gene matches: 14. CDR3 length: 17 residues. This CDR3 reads CASSPNRDRVTTYGYTF. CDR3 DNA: TGTGCCAGCAGTCCAAATCGGGACAGGGTGACCACCTATGGCTACACCTTC.

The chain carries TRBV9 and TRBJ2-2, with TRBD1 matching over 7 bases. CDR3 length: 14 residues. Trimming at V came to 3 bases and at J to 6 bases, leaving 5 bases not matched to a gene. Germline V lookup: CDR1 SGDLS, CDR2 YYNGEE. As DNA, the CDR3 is TGTGCCAGCAGCGAGGGGACAGCCCCCGGGGAGCTGTTTTTT. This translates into CASSEGTAPGELFF. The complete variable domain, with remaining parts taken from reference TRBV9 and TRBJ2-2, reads DSGVTQTPKHLITATGQRVTLRCSPRSGDLSVYWYQQSLDQGLQFLIQYYNGEERAKGNILERFSAQQFPDLHSELNLSSLELGDSALYFCASSEGTAPGELFFGEGSRLTVL.

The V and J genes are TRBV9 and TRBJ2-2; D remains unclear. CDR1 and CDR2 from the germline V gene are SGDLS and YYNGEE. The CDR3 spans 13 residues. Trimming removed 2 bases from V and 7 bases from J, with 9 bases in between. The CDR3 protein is CASSVGLYGELFF. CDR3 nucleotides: TGTGCCAGCAGCGTTGGGCTTTACGGGGAGCTGTTTTTT.

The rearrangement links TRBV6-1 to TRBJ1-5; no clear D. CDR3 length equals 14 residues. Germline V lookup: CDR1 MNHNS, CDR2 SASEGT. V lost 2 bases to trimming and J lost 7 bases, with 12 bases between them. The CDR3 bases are TGTGCCAGCAGTGAACAGATTATGGAACAGCCCCAGCATTTT. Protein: CASSEQIMEQPQHF.

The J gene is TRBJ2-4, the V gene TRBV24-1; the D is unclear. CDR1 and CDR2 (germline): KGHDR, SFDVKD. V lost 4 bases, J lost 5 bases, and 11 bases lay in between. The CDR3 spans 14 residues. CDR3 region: CATSETSDENIQYF. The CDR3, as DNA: TGTGCCACCAGTGAAACCTCGGATGAAAACATTCAGTACTTC.

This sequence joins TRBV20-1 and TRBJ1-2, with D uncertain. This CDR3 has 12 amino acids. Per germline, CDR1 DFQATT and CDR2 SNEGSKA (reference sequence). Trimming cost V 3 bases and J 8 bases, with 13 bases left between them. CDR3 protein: CSASKLAGGYTF. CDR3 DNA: TGCAGTGCTAGTAAGTTAGCAGGCGGCTACACCTTC.

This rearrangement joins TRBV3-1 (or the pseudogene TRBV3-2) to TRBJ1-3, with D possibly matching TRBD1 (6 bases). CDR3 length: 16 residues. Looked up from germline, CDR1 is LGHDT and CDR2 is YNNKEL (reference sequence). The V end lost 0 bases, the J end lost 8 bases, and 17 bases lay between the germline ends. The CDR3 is CASSQDQTGTSDTIYF. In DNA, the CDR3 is TGTGCCAGCAGCCAAGATCAGACAGGAACCTCGGACACCATATATTTT.

CDR3 residues: CASSQGQGMSNQPQHF. CDR3 DNA sequence: TGTGCCAGCAGCCAAGGACAGGGGATGAGCAATCAGCCCCAGCATTTT. This sequence joins TRBV6-2 or TRBV6-3 and TRBJ1-5; 9 positions match TRBD1. The trim removed 6 bases at V and 1 base at J, leaving 7 bases unmatched. Germline V gene sequence: CDR1 MNHEY, CDR2 SVGEGT. The CDR3 spans 16 residues.

CDR3: CASSYSAAGSREQYF. The CDR3 DNA reads as TGTGCCAGCAGTTACTCAGCAGCGGGGAGCCGCGAGCAGTACTTC. The rearrangement uses TRBV6-5 and TRBJ2-7; 7 bases agree with TRBD2. With 0 bases clipped from V and 6 bases from J, the junction kept 8 bases outside the gene matches. Germline CDR1 MNHEY, CDR2 SVGAGI. The CDR3 length is 15 residues.

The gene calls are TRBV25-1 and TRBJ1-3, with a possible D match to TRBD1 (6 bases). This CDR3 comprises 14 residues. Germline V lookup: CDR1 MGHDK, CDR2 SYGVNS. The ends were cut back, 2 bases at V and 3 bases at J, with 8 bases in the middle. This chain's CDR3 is CASSEQGLGNTIYF. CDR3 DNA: TGTGCCAGCAGTGAACAGGGGCTTGGAAACACCATATATTTT.

CDR3 DNA sequence: TGTGCCAGCAGCGCACCCGTGGCGGGAGTTAGGAACACCATATATTTT. Amino acids: CASSAPVAGVRNTIYF. J is TRBJ1-3 and V is TRBV9; D unresolved. This CDR3 comprises 16 residues. In germline, CDR1 is SGDLS, CDR2 YYNGEE. Trimming took off 3 bases at V and 7 bases at J, with 20 bases between the two ends. Full variable domain (outside the CDR3, taken from reference TRBV9 and TRBJ1-3): DSGVTQTPKHLITATGQRVTLRCSPRSGDLSVYWYQQSLDQGLQFLIQYYNGEERAKGNILERFSAQQFPDLHSELNLSSLELGDSALYFCASSAPVAGVRNTIYFGEGSWLTVV.

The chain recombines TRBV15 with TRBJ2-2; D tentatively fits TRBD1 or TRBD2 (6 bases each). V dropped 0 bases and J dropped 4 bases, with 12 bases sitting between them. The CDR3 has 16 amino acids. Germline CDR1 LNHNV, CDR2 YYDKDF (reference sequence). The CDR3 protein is CATSRDGGRGTGELFF. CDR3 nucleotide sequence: TGTGCCACCAGCAGAGACGGGGGCCGAGGCACCGGGGAGCTGTTTTTT.

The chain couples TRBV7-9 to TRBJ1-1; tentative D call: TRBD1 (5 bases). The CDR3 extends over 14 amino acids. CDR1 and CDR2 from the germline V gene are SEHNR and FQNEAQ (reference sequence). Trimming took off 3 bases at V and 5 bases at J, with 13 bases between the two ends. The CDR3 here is CASSFGTQGTEAFF. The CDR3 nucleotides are TGTGCCAGCAGCTTCGGGACTCAAGGGACTGAAGCTTTCTTT. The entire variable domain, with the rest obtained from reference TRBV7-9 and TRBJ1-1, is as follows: DTGVSQNPRHKITKRGQNVTFRCDPISEHNRLYWYRQTLGQGPEFLTYFQNEAQLEKSRLLSDRFSAERPKGSFSTLEIQRTEQGDSAMYLCASSFGTQGTEAFFGQGTRLTVV.

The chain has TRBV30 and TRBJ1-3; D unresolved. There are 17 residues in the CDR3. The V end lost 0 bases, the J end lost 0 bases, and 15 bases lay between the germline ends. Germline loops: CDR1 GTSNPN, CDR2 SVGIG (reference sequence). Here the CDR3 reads CAWSVPGRLPSGNTIYF. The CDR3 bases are TGTGCCTGGAGTGTACCGGGAAGGCTACCCTCTGGAAACACCATATATTTT. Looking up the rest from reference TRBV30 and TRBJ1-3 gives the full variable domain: SQTIHQWPATLVQPVGSPLSLECTVEGTSNPNLYWYRQAAGRGLQLLFYSVGIGQISSEVPQNLSASRPQDRQFILSSKKLLLSDSGFYLCAWSVPGRLPSGNTIYFGEGSWLTVV.

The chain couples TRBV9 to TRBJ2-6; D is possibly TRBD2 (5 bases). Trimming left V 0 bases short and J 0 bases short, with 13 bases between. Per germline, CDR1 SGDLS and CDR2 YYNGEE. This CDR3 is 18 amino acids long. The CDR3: CASSVAFPGTSGANVLTF. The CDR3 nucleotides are TGTGCCAGCAGCGTAGCGTTTCCGGGAACCTCTGGGGCCAACGTCCTGACTTTC.